Below, 22 T cell receptor beta chains from the same sample are listed, as sequenced in a study of monozygotic twins with inflammatory bowel disease. TCRdb reprocessed the 5' RACE reads, with one entry per CDR3 protein and no DNA. The table lists approximately 330,000 distinct CDR3 sequences. The sequenced sample consisted of blood. The source of these receptors is a human donor with ulcerative colitis or Crohn's disease, or a healthy co-twin of an affected twin (not recorded which).

CDR3 in amino acids: CASSPGGEGNQPQHF. The rearrangement links TRBV6-1 to TRBJ1-5; without DNA, the TCRdb call of TRBD1 cannot be checked. The germline CDR1 and CDR2 sequences are MNHNS and SASEGT. The CDR3 has 15 amino acids.

V gene TRBV6-1 combines with J gene TRBJ1-1; the TCRdb D gene call, TRBD1, has no DNA to confirm it. Germline CDR1 MNHNS, CDR2 SASEGT. The CDR3 has 16 amino acids. This CDR3 reads CASTYMFEGRNTEAFF.

The J gene is TRBJ2-7, the V gene TRBV25-1; the D gene TCRdb calls, TRBD2, cannot be checked with no DNA. The germline gives CDR1 MGHDK, CDR2 SYGVNS. The CDR3 spans 13 residues. The chain's CDR3 is CASSEYGGGSLYF.

The V and J genes are TRBV20-1 and TRBJ2-3. This CDR3 region has 11 residues. CDR1 and CDR2 from the germline V gene are DFQATT and SNEGSKA (reference sequence). The CDR3: CSAREGDTQYF.

The rearrangement joins TRBV20-1 to TRBJ2-1; the D call from TCRdb, TRBD2, cannot be confirmed without DNA. Germline V CDR1 and CDR2: DFQATT, SNEGSKA (reference sequence). The CDR3 contains 16 residues. The CDR3 sequence is CSAIALAGGSYNEQFF.

The chain links TRBV24-1 to TRBJ2-7; checking the TCRdb D call of TRBD2 is not possible without DNA. Germline values: CDR1 KGHDR, CDR2 SFDVKD. This CDR3 contains 16 residues. The chain's CDR3 is CATSDHTSGSPYEQYF.

This chain joins TRBV7-2 and TRBJ2-4; TCRdb selects TRBD1, and the lack of DNA leaves this call unchecked. Germline V gives CDR1 SGHTA, CDR2 FQGNSA. This CDR3 spans 16 amino acids. This chain's CDR3 is CASSPWTGGAKGIQYF. Combining the CDR3 with reference TRBV7-2 and TRBJ2-4 gives the whole variable domain GAGVSQSPSNKVTEKGKDVELRCDPISGHTALYWYRQSLGQGLEFLIYFQGNSAPDKSGLPSDRFSAERTGGSVSTLTIQRTQQEDSAVYLCASSPWTGGAKGIQYFGAGTRLSVL.

V usage is TRBV7-2 and J usage is TRBJ1-2; TCRdb lists TRBD1, though no DNA is available to test this call. This CDR3 region has 14 residues. Per the germline V gene, CDR1 is SGHTA and CDR2 is FQGNSA. CDR3 region: CASSLVQGVEGYTF.

The V and J genes are TRBV12-3 or TRBV12-4 and TRBJ2-3; TCRdb selects TRBD1, and the lack of DNA leaves this call unchecked. CDR3 length: 16 amino acids. The CDR3 spells CASSLSGAAVADTQYF.

The V gene is TRBV27, the J gene TRBJ2-3. This CDR3 is built from 15 residues. The germline V gene encodes CDR1 MNHEY and CDR2 SMNVEV (reference sequence). This chain's CDR3 is CASSSPLRDTDTQYF.

V gene TRBV19 combines with J gene TRBJ1-3. The germline gives CDR1 LNHDA, CDR2 SQIVND (reference sequence). The CDR3 length is 14 residues. The CDR3 region is CASRTTGSGNTIYF.

This chain connects TRBV7-2 to TRBJ1-1. Per germline, CDR1 SGHTA and CDR2 FQGNSA. The CDR3 spans 17 residues. The CDR3 sequence is CASSLISGRALNTEAFF.

The J gene is TRBJ2-3, the V gene TRBV7-3. The CDR3 runs to 15 residues. Looked up from germline, CDR1 is SGHTA and CDR2 is FQGTGA. The CDR3 sequence: CASSLVLASTDTQYF.

The rearrangement uses TRBV10-3 and TRBJ2-1. The CDR3 sequence is 11 residues long. CDR1 and CDR2 from the germline V gene are ENHRY and SYGVKD. CDR3 loop: CATSGVNEQFF.

The chain's CDR3 is CASRNRGRVEAFF. The V gene is TRBV7-8, the J gene TRBJ1-1; TCRdb selects TRBD1, and the lack of DNA leaves this call unchecked. The CDR3 spans 13 residues. Germline CDR1 reads SGHVS; CDR2 reads FQNEAQ.

The V call is TRBV5-1, the J call TRBJ2-6; TCRdb reports TRBD1, a call that lacks DNA to check it against. The CDR3 consists of 18 residues. Germline assignment: CDR1 SGHRS and CDR2 YFSETQ. The CDR3 loop is CASSLAGQLPSGANVLTF.

The chain joins TRBV6-1 to TRBJ2-1. This CDR3 is 14 amino acids long. CDR1 and CDR2 (germline): MNHNS, SASEGT. The CDR3 region is CASSEAGSYNEQFF.

The V call is TRBV10-3, the J call TRBJ2-1; TCRdb returns TRBD1, unconfirmable since there is no DNA. The CDR3 is made up of 15 amino acids. Germline-derived CDR1 and CDR2 are ENHRY and SYGVKD. The CDR3: CAISEPGQGGNEQFF.

The chain carries TRBV19 and TRBJ2-7; TCRdb designates TRBD2, a call that cannot be tested without DNA. Germline assignment: CDR1 LNHDA and CDR2 SQIVND (reference sequence). The CDR3 is 15 amino acids. The CDR3 protein is CATAGRDLKAYEQYF.

The genes are TRBV4-2 and TRBJ2-7; there is no DNA to check the TCRdb D call of TRBD2. This CDR3 has 16 amino acids. Germline V gives CDR1 LGHNA, CDR2 YNFKEQ. The CDR3 loop reads CASSQDLAGGTNEQYF.

The V and J genes are TRBV10-1 and TRBJ2-3. Germline assignment: CDR1 WNHNN and CDR2 SYGVQD (reference sequence). The CDR3 covers 16 residues. CDR3 loop: CASSESAGWGTDTQYF.

The chain is built from TRBV20-1 and TRBJ2-2; TCRdb indicates TRBD1, and absent DNA this call remains unverified. Germline values: CDR1 DFQATT, CDR2 SNEGSKA (reference sequence). The CDR3 runs to 13 residues. The CDR3 loop is CSAQGVSTGELFF.